These 24 T cell receptor beta chains were sequenced from one sample in a study of T cell responses to AZD1222 COVID-19 vaccine. TCRdb's table, derived via immunoSEQ multiplex PCR, lists solely in-frame clones and lacks some. Here the sample spans some 100,000 clones, about 86% being singletons. Sequencing was performed on peripheral blood, taken on day 0 of AZD1222 vaccination. The source is an adult in good health.

This chain links TRBV7-2 with TRBJ2-7; no definite D call. The CDR3 is 15 amino acids. V lost 1 base and J lost 2, with 12 bases in between. CDR1 is SGHTA, CDR2 FQGNSA, per germline. The CDR3 DNA follows: TGTGCCAGCAGCTTAGATCCCCGAAGCGCCTACGAGCAGTACTTC. Its protein product is CASSLDPRSAYEQYF.

This clone came up once. The chain is built from TRBV29-1 and TRBJ2-7; D gene unclear. CDR1 and CDR2 (germline): SQVTM, ANQGSEA. Deletions cut 7 bases from V and 5 bases from J, with 15 bases between. This CDR3 region has 12 residues. CDR3 amino acids: CSAFLQVNEQYF. Written as DNA, the CDR3 is TGCAGCGCCTTCCTCCAGGTAAACGAGCAGTACTTC.

This chain joins TRBV29-1 and TRBJ1-1, with D possibly matching TRBD1 (5 bases). This CDR3 is 12 amino acids long. Germline-derived CDR1 and CDR2 are SQVTM and ANQGSEA. V dropped 7 bases and J dropped 1 base, with 10 bases sitting between them. As DNA, the CDR3 is TGCAGCGGGGGGTATCAGAACACTGAAGCTTTCTTT. As protein: CSGGYQNTEAFF.

The genes are TRBV6-5 and TRBJ1-1; TRBD1 is a possible D gene (6 bases). This CDR3 spans 15 amino acids. Germline V gives CDR1 MNHEY, CDR2 SVGAGI. The V end lost 6 bases, the J end lost 1 base, and 15 bases lay between the germline ends. The CDR3 loop reads CASSLTGQKNTEAFF. CDR3 coding DNA: TGTGCCAGCAGCCTTACCGGACAGAAGAACACTGAAGCTTTCTTT.

In this sample, this clone turned up once. This rearrangement joins TRBV5-4 to TRBJ2-2; TRBD1 aligns across 9 bases. This CDR3 has 15 residues. V trimming: 4 bases; J trimming: 7 bases; junction bases outside the gene matches: 8. Per germline, CDR1 SGHNT and CDR2 YYREEE (reference sequence). The CDR3 DNA is TGTGCCAGCAGCCCAGGGGGACAGGGATTCGGGGAGCTGTTTTTT. Translating it yields CASSPGGQGFGELFF.

The chain combines TRBV5-1 with TRBJ1-2; TRBD1 aligns across 7 bases. The CDR3 runs to 13 residues. V shed 7 bases and J 0 bases; nucleotides not matched to a gene: 3. Germline CDR1 is SGHRS and CDR2 is YFSETQ. DNA for the CDR3: TGCGCCAGCGGACAGGACCCTAACTATGGCTACACCTTC. This translates into CASGQDPNYGYTF.

The chain recombines TRBV30 with TRBJ2-7; no clear D. Germline CDR1 is GTSNPN and CDR2 is SVGIG (reference sequence). The V end was cut by 3 bases, the J end by 3 bases, with 6 bases between. The CDR3 covers 11 residues. CDR3 nucleotides: TGTGCCTGGAGCGGTCTCTACGAGCAGTACTTC. Encoded protein: CAWSGLYEQYF.

Written as DNA, the CDR3 is TGTGCCAGCAACCCCGACAGGTCCATGAACACTGAAGCTTTCTTT. Its protein is CASNPDRSMNTEAFF. The V gene is TRBV7-9, the J gene TRBJ1-1; possibly TRBD1 for D (6 bases). Trimming shortened V by 7 bases and J by 0 bases, and 15 bases separated the two germline ends. CDR3 length: 15 residues. Germline V gene sequence: CDR1 SEHNR, CDR2 FQNEAQ (reference sequence).

CDR3 DNA: TGTGCCAGCAGCCCTACGAGGTCCCCTCGATCGGGTTCACCCCTCCACTTT. This encodes CASSPTRSPRSGSPLHF. The chain has TRBV7-9 and TRBJ1-6; D call uncertain. This CDR3 has 17 amino acids. V was pared by 5 bases and J by 9 bases, with 23 bases between. In germline, CDR1 is SEHNR, CDR2 FQNEAQ (reference sequence). Combining the CDR3 with reference TRBV7-9 and TRBJ1-6 gives the whole variable domain DTGVSQNPRHKITKRGQNVTFRCDPISEHNRLYWYRQTLGQGPEFLTYFQNEAQLEKSRLLSDRFSAERPKGSFSTLEIQRTEQGDSAMYLCASSPTRSPRSGSPLHFGNGTRLTVT.

The chain carries TRBV6-5 and TRBJ2-3, with 11 bases lining up with TRBD2. CDR3 length equals 15 residues. The junction had 14 bases not matched to a gene; V was cut back by 5 bases and J by 13 bases. The germline gives CDR1 MNHEY, CDR2 SVGAGI. In DNA form, the CDR3 reads TGTGCCAGCAGTCTCCTCGGTTTAGCGGGAGGGCCGGAGTATTTT. Residues: CASSLLGLAGGPEYF.

The rearrangement joins TRBV3-1 (or the pseudogene TRBV3-2) to TRBJ1-1; maybe TRBD1 (6 bases). CDR1 LGHDT and CDR2 YNNKEL come from the germline V gene (reference sequence). The CDR3 sequence is 14 residues long. V lost 4 bases to trimming and J lost 4 bases, with 13 bases between them. The CDR3 coding sequence is TGTGCCAGCAGCCCGTACAAAGGGGGCACTGAAGCTTTCTTT. Its translation: CASSPYKGGTEAFF.

The chain combines TRBV6-5 with TRBJ1-1; no firm D call. Trimming removed 0 bases at V and 0 bases at J, with 11 bases between. The CDR3 is 16 residues long. Germline-derived CDR1 and CDR2 are MNHEY and SVGAGI. The CDR3 DNA reads TGTGCCAGCAGTTACTCTTACGACGGAATGAACACTGAAGCTTTCTTT. Its protein is CASSYSYDGMNTEAFF.

This clone was observed a single time. The rearrangement uses TRBV11-3 and TRBJ2-1; TRBD2 matches 9 bases. The V and J ends lost 5 bases and 0 bases, in that order; junction bases with no gene match: 5. This CDR3 contains 16 residues. CDR1 is SGHNT, CDR2 YENEEA, per germline. CDR3 amino acids: CASSLQAGGSYNEQFF. Here the CDR3 DNA reads TGTGCCAGCAGCCTTCAAGCGGGAGGCTCCTACAATGAGCAGTTCTTC.

Concerning this clone: Other DNA sequences of this sample code for an identical CDR3. CDR3 amino acids: CASSSRQGAYEQYF. As DNA, the CDR3 is TGCGCCAGCAGCTCTCGACAGGGGGCCTACGAGCAGTACTTC. The V and J genes are TRBV5-1 and TRBJ2-7; 9 nucleotides align to TRBD1. The CDR3 contains 14 residues. Germline CDR1 reads SGHRS; CDR2 reads YFSETQ. J gave up 2 bases and V 3 bases, and 3 bases lay outside the gene matches.

The V call is TRBV29-1, the J call TRBJ1-1; D perhaps matches TRBD1 (5 bases). In germline, CDR1 is SQVTM, CDR2 ANQGSEA. Trimming pared 7 bases from V and 5 bases from J, leaving 14 bases between. The CDR3 is 12 residues long. Here the CDR3 reads CSGGREQTEAFF. The CDR3 nucleotides read TGCAGCGGGGGACGTGAGCAGACTGAAGCTTTCTTT.

The chain couples TRBV7-9 to TRBJ1-5; 8 bases fit TRBD1. The CDR3 extends over 19 amino acids. Germline V gene lookup returns CDR1 SEHNR and CDR2 FQNEAQ (reference sequence). The V segment lost 5 bases and the J segment 1 base; nucleotides outside the gene matches: 16. CDR3 coding DNA: TGTGCCAGCAGCGAGGGAGACAGGGGAGGCGTCATCAGCAATCAGCCCCAGCATTTT. Protein product: CASSEGDRGGVISNQPQHF.

Turning to this clone: A read error may account for a junction end that differs from germline. In DNA, the CDR3 is TGTGCCAGCACCAATGGGGGAGGGGGCATCAATAAGCAGTTCTTC. Its protein product is CASTNGGGGINKQFF. V usage is TRBV7-9 and J usage is TRBJ2-1, with D perhaps matching TRBD1 or TRBD2 (7 bases each). The CDR3 extends over 15 amino acids. Germline CDR1 is SEHNR and CDR2 is FQNEAQ (reference sequence).

The V and J genes are TRBV5-1 and TRBJ2-7; D might be TRBD1 (7 bases). V was pared by 4 bases and J by 6 bases, with 26 bases between. This CDR3 region has 17 residues. Germline CDR1 and CDR2: SGHRS and YFSETQ. CDR3 residues: CASSPARDSREIIEQYF. The DNA for the CDR3 is TGCGCCAGCAGCCCCGCTAGGGACAGCCGGGAGATAATCGAGCAGTACTTC.

This clone has just one count. The chain carries TRBV27 and TRBJ2-5; 9 bases map to TRBD1. This CDR3 spans 15 amino acids. In germline, CDR1 is MNHEY, CDR2 SMNVEV (reference sequence). Trimming cost V 6 bases and J 2 bases; bases outside gene matches: 7. The CDR3 sequence is CASSFDRGSQETQYF. The CDR3 region has the DNA TGTGCCAGCAGCTTCGACAGGGGGTCGCAAGAGACCCAGTACTTC.

This chain joins TRBV30 and TRBJ2-7; the D gene is possibly TRBD2 (6 bases). V was trimmed by 2 bases and J by 7 bases, leaving 15 bases between them. Germline CDR1 GTSNPN, CDR2 SVGIG (reference sequence). The CDR3 has 13 residues. DNA of the CDR3: TGTGCCTGGAGTAGTAGCGGCCGTGGGGAGCAGTACTTC. Encoded protein: CAWSSSGRGEQYF.

V usage is TRBV4-1 and J usage is TRBJ2-7, with unresolved D. V was pared by 2 bases and J by 0 bases, with 20 bases between. This CDR3 has 18 residues. Germline V gene sequence: CDR1 MGHRA, CDR2 YSYEKL. This chain's CDR3 is CASSQFFRPARSSYEQYF. The CDR3 nucleotides read TGCGCCAGCAGCCAATTTTTTCGGCCAGCGAGGTCCTCCTACGAGCAGTACTTC.

The rearrangement joins TRBV6-6 to TRBJ1-2, with TRBD1 matching 9 bases. Germline trimming cut 7 bases from V and 1 base from J; bases unmatched to any gene: 10. The CDR3 has 16 amino acids. Germline V lookup: CDR1 MNHNY, CDR2 SVGAGI (reference sequence). Here the CDR3 DNA reads TGTGCCAGCAAGAGGGGACAGGGAGGGGGTAACTATGGCTACACCTTC. It is translated as CASKRGQGGGNYGYTF.

This clone was seen at least ten times. This rearrangement joins TRBV2 to TRBJ2-1, with 9 bases that match TRBD2. The length of the CDR3 is 15 residues. V shed 7 bases, J shed 9 bases, and the junction held 13 bases outside the gene matches. Germline CDR1 reads SNHLY; CDR2 reads FYNNEI. The CDR3 here is CASNVVAGADGEQFF. Written as DNA, the CDR3 is TGTGCCAGCAATGTGGTAGCGGGGGCCGACGGTGAGCAGTTCTTC.

The chain has TRBV5-1 and TRBJ2-3; TRBD2 matches 8 bases. There are 17 residues in the CDR3. The V gene end was trimmed by 0 bases and the J gene end by 5 bases; junction bases not matched to a gene: 11. Germline V gene lookup returns CDR1 SGHRS and CDR2 YFSETQ. As DNA, the CDR3 is TGCGCCAGCAGCTTGGGGCCGGGAGGGCCCTCGGGAGATACGCAGTATTTT. This translates into CASSLGPGGPSGDTQYF.